Listed below are T cell receptor beta chains from one sample, sequenced in a study of cytomegalovirus exposure and HLA in healthy donors. The method was immunoSEQ multiplex PCR; TCRdb's version includes in-frame clones alone and lacks a portion of them. The sample carries around 200,000 clones, approximately 70% recorded once. Sequencing was performed on PBMCs. All receptors come from a woman aged 25-40 years in good health and CMV-seropositive. The CDR3 runs from the conserved cysteine through the conserved F or W.

TRBJ1-1,TRBV6-1,CASAGTGPMNTEAFF
TRBJ2-1,TRBV7-9,CASSPTLGLAGKDEQFF
TRBJ2-2,TRBV6-4,CASSVTSEYTGELFF
TRBJ2-7,TRBV7-9,CASSPRDTSSYEQYF
TRBJ1-1,TRBV7-2,CASSKDSGNTEAFF
TRBJ2-1,TRBV12-5,CASGLVGSSYNEQFF
TRBJ1-1,TRBV5-4,CASSLAGVTNTEAFF
TRBJ2-7,TRBV6-1,CASSPDRAYEQYF
TRBJ1-4,TRBV2,CASSDGGTNEKLFF
TRBJ2-2,TRBV27,CASSSQAGTGELFF
TRBJ2-1,TRBV10-3,CAISPIPGLADNEQFF
TRBJ2-2,TRBV19,CASKEREVTGELFF
TRBJ2-5,TRBV5-6,CASSTGGEETQYF
TRBJ1-5,TRBV6-1,CASRTGGGWGQPQHF
TRBJ2-7,TRBV28,CAAGGAASSYEQYF
TRBJ1-4,TRBV2,CASSESPTNEKLFF
TRBJ2-3,TRBV29-1,CSVALDRGRRTNTQYF
TRBJ2-7,TRBV13,CASSTQGQGVNEQYF
NA,TRBV2,CASTGTSGRAHEQYF
TRBJ1-2,TRBV28,CASIGTGGRYGYTF
TRBJ1-1,TRBV28,CASSLSRWGDDTEAFF
TRBJ1-4,TRBV11-2,CASSSSLDRNEKLFF
TRBJ2-7,TRBV2,CASSEVEPQYF
TRBJ1-5,TRBV7-7,CASSSNRGPQPQHF
TRBJ2-3,TRBV7-9,CSSRPELGATSSTDTQYF
TRBJ2-5,TRBV11-2,CASSLESWQAQETQYF
TRBJ1-2,TRBV6-4,CASSDGGRYGYTF
TRBJ2-7,TRBV5-1,CASSLGTSSGEQYF
TRBJ2-3,TRBV19,CASSILAGGASTDTQYF
TRBJ2-2,TRBV7-9,CASSFWRANTGELFF
TRBJ2-2,TRBV28,CASSFATAGELFF
TRBJ2-1,TRBV6-4,CASSENLAGNNEQFF
TRBJ2-7,TRBV27,CASSDGGAFYEQYF
TRBJ1-4,TRBV6-1,CASSEKQENEKLFF
TRBJ2-5,TRBV5-1,CASSLVGGGETQYF
TRBJ1-2,TRBV7-9,CASSLGTGSNYGYTF
TRBJ1-1,TRBV18,CASSSLPTDQLNTEAFF
TRBJ1-1,TRBV7-9,CSSSRQGGMNTEAFF
TRBJ2-5,TRBV5-4,CASRTGDTGTQYF
TRBJ2-7,TRBV2,CASTDSGSYEQYF
TRBJ2-1,TRBV4-2,CASSQVGGFNEQFF
TRBJ2-1,TRBV4-1,CASSQAGGGYNEQFF
TRBJ1-2,TRBV28,CASLRPGTVSGYTF
TRBJ2-2,TRBV4-2,CASSQVFSRTGSYTGELFF
TRBJ2-5,TRBV28,CASSSQGFQETQYF
TRBJ1-1,TRBV29-1,CSVVGQGLNTEAFF
TRBJ2-7,TRBV19,CASTATISSYEQYF
TRBJ2-6,TRBV10-3,CAINTGAGANVLTF
TRBJ1-1,TRBV10-1,CASSGKDRGSTEAFF
TRBJ2-6,TRBV28,CASSRLASGANVLTF
TRBJ1-3,TRBV10-2,CASSQSGSNTIYF
TRBJ1-1,TRBV13,CASRPQGKNTEAFF
TRBJ1-1,TRBV7-2,CASSSRQRRAFF